This TCR beta chain was identified in a study of sequential checkpoint blockade in melanoma. Study in general: Patients were randomized 1:1 to nivolumab-then-ipilimumab or ipilimumab-then-nivolumab first-line.

The treatment denotes: randomized to nivolumab then ipilimumab (arm A) or the reverse (arm B). None of the patients previously received DNA-damaging chemotherapy. Repertoires were generated with immunoSEQ multiplex PCR, while TCRdb's copy carries only in-frame clones and drops some. The table includes more than 15,000 clones, roughly two thirds detected once. The ends lost 0 bases at V and 6 bases at J; junction bases unmatched: 14. From germline, CDR1 is LNHNV and CDR2 YYDKDF (reference sequence). The CDR3 is 19 amino acids. The sequenced sample was CD8+ T cells sorted from blood (inferred from file names), obtained from a patient given nivolumab and ipilimumab in sequence. This clonotype originated in a human donor with melanoma. This sequence joins TRBV15 and TRBJ1-2, with 12 bases matching TRBD1. The CDR3 nucleotides are TGTGCCACCAGCAGAGATTTGGGGGGACAGGGGGCGAGGCTTGATGGCTACACCTTC. Amino acids: CATSRDLGGQGARLDGYTF.